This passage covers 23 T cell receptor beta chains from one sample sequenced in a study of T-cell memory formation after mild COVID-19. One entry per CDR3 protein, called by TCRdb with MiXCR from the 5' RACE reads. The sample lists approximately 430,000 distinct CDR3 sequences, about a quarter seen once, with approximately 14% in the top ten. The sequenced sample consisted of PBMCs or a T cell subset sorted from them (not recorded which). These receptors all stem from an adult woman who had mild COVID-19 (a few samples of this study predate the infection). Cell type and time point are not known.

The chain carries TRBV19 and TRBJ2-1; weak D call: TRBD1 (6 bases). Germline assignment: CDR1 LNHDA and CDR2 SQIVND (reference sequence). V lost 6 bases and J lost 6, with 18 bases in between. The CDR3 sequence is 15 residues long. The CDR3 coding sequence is TGTGCCAGTAGGTCACAGGGTTACGGCGTCAATGAGCAGTTCTTC. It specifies CASRSQGYGVNEQFF.

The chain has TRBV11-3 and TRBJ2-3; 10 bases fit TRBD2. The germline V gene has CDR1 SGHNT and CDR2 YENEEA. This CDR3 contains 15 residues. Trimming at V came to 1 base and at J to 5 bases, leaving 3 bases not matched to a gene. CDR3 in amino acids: CASSLGTSGRDTQYF. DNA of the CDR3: TGTGCCAGCAGCTTAGGGACTAGCGGAAGAGATACGCAGTATTTT.

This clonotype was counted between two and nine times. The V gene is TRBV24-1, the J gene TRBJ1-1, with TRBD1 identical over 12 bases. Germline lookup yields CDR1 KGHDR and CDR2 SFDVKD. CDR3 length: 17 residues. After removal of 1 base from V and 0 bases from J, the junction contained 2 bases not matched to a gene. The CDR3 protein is CATSDLWDRGLNTEAFF. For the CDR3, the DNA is TGTGCCACCAGTGATTTATGGGACAGGGGGCTGAACACTGAAGCTTTCTTT.

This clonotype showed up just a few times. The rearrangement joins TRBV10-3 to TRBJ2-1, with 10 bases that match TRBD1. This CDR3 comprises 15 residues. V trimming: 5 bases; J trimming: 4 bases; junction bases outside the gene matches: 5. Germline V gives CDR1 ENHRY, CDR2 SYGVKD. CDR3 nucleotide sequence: TGTGCCATCAGTCCTCGGGACAGGGGATACAATGAGCAGTTCTTC. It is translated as CAISPRDRGYNEQFF.

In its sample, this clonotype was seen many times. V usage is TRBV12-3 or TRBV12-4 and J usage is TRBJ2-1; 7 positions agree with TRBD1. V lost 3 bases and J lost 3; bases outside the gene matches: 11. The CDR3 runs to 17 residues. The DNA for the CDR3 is TGTGCCAGCAGTTTGCTCCCCGACAGGGTTGACTACAATGAGCAGTTCTTC. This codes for CASSLLPDRVDYNEQFF.

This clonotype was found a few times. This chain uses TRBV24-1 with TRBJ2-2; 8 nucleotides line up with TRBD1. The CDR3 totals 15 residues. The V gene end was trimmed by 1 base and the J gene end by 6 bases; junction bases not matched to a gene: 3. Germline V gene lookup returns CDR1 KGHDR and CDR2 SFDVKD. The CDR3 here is CATSDFPRGPGELFF. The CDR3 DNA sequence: TGTGCCACCAGTGATTTCCCCAGGGGGCCCGGGGAGCTGTTTTTT.

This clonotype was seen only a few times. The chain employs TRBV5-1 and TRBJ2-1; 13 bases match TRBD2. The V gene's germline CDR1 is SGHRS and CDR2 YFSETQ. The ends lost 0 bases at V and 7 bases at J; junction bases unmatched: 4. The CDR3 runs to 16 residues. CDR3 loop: CASSLAGLAGLNEQFF. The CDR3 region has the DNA TGCGCCAGCAGCTTGGCGGGACTAGCGGGGTTGAATGAGCAGTTCTTC.

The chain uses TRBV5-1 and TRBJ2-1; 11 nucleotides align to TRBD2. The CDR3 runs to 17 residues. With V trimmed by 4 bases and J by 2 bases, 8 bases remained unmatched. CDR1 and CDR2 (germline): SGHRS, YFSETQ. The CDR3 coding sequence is TGCGCCAGCAGCAAAGAGGGGACTAGCGGAACCTACAATGAGCAGTTCTTC. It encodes CASSKEGTSGTYNEQFF.

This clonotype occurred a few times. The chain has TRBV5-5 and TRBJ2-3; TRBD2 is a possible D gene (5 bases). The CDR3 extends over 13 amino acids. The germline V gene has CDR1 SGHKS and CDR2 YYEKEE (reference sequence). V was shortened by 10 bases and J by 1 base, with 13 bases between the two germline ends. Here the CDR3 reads CAVRAAGTDTQYF. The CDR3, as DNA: TGTGCCGTACGCGCAGCGGGCACAGATACGCAGTATTTT.

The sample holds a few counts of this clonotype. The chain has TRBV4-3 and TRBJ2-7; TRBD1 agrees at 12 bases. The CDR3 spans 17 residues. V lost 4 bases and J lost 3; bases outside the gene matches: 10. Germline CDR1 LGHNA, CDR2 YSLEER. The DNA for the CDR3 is TGCGCCAGCAGCCCCGGGACAGGGGGCCTCATGAACTACGAGCAGTACTTC. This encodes CASSPGTGGLMNYEQYF.

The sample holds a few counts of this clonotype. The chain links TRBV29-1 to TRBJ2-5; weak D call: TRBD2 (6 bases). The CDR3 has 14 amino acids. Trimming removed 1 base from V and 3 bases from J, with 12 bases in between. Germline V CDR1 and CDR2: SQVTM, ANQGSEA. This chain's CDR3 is CSVEVVGGEETQYF. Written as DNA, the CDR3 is TGCAGCGTTGAAGTAGTGGGGGGTGAAGAGACCCAGTACTTC.

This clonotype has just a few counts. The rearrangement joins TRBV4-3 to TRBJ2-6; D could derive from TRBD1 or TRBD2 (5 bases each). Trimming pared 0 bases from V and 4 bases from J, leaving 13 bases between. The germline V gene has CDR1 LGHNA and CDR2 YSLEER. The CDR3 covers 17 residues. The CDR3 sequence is CASSQDHRGAGANVLTF. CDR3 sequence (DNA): TGCGCCAGCAGCCAAGATCATCGGGGCGCCGGGGCCAACGTCCTGACTTTC.

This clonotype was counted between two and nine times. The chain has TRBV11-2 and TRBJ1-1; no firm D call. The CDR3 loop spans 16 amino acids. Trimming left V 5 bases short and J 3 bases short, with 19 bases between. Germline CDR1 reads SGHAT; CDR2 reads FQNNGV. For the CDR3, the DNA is TGTGCCAGCAGCACCATGAGTCCTGGGGTCCACACTGAAGCTTTCTTT. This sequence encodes CASSTMSPGVHTEAFF. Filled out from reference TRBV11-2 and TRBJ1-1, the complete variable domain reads EAGVAQSPRYKIIEKRQSVAFWCNPISGHATLYWYQQILGQGPKLLIQFQNNGVVDDSQLPKDRFSAERLKGVDSTLKIQPAKLEDSAVYLCASSTMSPGVHTEAFFGQGTRLTVV.

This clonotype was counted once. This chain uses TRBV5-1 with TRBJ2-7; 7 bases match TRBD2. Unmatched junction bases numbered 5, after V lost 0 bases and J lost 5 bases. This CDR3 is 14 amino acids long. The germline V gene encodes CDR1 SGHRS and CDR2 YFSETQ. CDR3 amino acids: CASSLGRSGDEQYF. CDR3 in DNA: TGCGCCAGCAGCTTGGGACGGAGCGGGGACGAGCAGTACTTC.

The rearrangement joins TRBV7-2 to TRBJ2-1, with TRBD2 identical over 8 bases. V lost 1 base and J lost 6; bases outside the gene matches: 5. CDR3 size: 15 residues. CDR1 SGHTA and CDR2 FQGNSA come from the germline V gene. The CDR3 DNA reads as TGTGCCAGCAGCTTAGACGGACTAGCCCTCAATGAGCAGTTCTTC. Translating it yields CASSLDGLALNEQFF.

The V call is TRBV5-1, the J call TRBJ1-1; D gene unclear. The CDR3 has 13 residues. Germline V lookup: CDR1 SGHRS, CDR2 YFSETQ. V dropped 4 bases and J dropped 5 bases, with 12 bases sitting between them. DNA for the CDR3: TGCGCCAGCAGCCTCACGAGTCTAACTGAAGCTTTCTTT. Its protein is CASSLTSLTEAFF.

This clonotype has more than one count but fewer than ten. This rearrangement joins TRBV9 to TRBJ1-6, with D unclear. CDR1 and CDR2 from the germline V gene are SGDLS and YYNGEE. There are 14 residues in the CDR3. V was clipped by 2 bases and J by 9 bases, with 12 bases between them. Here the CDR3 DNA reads TGTGCCAGCAGCGTTTCCGGGGATTCTTCACCCCTCCACTTT. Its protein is CASSVSGDSSPLHF.

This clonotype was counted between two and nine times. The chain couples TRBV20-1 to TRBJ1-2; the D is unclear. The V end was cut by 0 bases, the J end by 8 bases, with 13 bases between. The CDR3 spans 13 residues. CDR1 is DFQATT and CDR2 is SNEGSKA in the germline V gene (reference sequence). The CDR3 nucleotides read TGCAGTGCTAGAGATCGGACCCTAGGCGGCTACACCTTC. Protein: CSARDRTLGGYTF.

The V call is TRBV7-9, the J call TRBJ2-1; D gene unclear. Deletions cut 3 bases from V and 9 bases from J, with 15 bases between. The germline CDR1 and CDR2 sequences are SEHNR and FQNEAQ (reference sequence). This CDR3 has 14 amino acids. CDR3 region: CASSFRTGGSEQFF. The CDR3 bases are TGTGCCAGCAGCTTTCGGACGGGCGGATCTGAGCAGTTCTTC.

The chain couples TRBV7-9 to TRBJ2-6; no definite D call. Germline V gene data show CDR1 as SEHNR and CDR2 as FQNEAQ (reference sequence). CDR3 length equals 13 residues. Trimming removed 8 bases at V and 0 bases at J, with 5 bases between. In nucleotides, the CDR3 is TGTGCCAGCGACGGCTCTGGGGCCAACGTCCTGACTTTC. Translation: CASDGSGANVLTF.

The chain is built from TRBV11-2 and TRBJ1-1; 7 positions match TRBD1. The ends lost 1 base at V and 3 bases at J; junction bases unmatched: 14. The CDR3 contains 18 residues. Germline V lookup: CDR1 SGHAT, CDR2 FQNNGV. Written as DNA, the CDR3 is TGTGCCAGCAGCTTAGGCCTAGACCACACAACAGGGGACACTGAAGCTTTCTTT. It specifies CASSLGLDHTTGDTEAFF.

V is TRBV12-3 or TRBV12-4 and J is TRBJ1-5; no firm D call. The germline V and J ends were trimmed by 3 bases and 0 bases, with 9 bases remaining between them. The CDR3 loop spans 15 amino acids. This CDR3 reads CASSFGLPSNQPQHF. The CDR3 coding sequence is TGTGCCAGCAGTTTTGGTCTGCCTAGCAATCAGCCCCAGCATTTT.

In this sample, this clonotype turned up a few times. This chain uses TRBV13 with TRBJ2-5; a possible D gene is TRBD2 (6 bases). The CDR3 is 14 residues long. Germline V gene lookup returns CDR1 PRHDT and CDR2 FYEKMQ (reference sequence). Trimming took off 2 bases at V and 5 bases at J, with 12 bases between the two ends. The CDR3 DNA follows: TGTGCCAGCAGCTTATCTGCGGGGAGCGAGACCCAGTACTTC. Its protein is CASSLSAGSETQYF.